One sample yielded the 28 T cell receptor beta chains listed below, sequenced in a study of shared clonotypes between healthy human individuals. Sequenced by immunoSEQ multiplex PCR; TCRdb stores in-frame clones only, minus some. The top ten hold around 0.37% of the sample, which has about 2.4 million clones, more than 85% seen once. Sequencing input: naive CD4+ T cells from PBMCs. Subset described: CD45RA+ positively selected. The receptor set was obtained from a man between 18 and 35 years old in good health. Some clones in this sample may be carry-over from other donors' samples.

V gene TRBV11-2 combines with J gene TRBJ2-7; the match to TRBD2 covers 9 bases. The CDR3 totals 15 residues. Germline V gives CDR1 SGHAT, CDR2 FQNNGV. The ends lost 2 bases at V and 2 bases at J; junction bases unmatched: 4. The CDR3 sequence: CASSLLRGRAYEQYF. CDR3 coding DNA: TGTGCCAGCAGCTTATTACGCGGGAGGGCCTACGAGCAGTACTTC.

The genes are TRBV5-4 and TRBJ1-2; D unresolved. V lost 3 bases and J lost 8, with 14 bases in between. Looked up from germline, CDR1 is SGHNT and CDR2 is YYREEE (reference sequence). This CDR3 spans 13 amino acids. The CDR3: CASSSKLRGGYTF. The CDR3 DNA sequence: TGTGCCAGCAGCTCAAAACTCCGCGGGGGCTACACCTTC.

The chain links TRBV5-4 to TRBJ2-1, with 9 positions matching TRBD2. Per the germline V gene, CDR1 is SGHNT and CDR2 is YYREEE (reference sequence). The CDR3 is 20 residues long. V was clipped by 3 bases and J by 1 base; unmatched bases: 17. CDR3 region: CASSSKAGGGPSVSYNEQFF. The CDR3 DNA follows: TGTGCCAGCAGCTCCAAAGCGGGAGGCGGACCTAGTGTTTCCTACAATGAGCAGTTCTTC.

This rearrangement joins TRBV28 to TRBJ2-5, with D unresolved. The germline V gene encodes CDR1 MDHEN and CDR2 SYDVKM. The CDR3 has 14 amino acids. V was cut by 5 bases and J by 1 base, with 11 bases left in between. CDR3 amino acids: CASSIWTVQETQYF. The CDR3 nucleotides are TGTGCCAGCAGTATCTGGACGGTCCAAGAGACCCAGTACTTC. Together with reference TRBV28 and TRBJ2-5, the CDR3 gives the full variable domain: DVKVTQSSRYLVKRTGEKVFLECVQDMDHENMFWYRQDPGLGLRLIYFSYDVKMKEKGDIPEGYSVSREKKERFSLILESASTNQTSMYLCASSIWTVQETQYFGPGTRLLVL.

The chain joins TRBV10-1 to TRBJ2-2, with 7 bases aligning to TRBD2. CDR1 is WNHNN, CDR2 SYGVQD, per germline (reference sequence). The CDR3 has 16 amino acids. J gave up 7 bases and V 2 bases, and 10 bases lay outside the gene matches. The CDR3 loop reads CASSEPGGRNGGELFF. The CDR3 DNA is TGCGCCAGCAGTGAGCCTGGCGGGAGAAACGGCGGGGAGCTGTTTTTT.

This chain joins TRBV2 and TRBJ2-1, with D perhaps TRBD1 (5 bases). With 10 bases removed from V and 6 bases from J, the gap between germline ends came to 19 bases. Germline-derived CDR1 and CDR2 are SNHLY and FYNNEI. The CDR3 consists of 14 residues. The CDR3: CATSIRGPLNEQFF. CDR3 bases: TGTGCCACCTCTATAAGGGGCCCCCTCAATGAGCAGTTCTTC.

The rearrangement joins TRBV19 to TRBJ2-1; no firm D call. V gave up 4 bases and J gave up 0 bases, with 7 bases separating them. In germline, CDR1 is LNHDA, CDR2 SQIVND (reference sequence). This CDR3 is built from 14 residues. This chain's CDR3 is CASSTGRSYNEQFF. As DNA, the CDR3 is TGTGCCAGTAGTACAGGTCGCTCCTACAATGAGCAGTTCTTC.

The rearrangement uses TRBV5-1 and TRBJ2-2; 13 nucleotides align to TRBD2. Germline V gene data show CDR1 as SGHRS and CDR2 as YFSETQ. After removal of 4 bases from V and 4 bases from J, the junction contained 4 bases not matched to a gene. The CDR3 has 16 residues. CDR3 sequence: CASSLRTSGGTGELFF. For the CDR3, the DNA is TGCGCCAGCAGCCTCCGGACTAGCGGGGGCACCGGGGAGCTGTTTTTT.

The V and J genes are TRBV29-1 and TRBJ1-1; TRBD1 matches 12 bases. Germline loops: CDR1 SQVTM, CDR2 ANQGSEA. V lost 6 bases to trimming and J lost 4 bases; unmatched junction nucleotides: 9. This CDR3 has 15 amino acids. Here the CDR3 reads CSVAGPGQGATEAFF. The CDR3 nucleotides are TGCAGCGTCGCCGGGCCGGGACAGGGGGCCACTGAAGCTTTCTTT.

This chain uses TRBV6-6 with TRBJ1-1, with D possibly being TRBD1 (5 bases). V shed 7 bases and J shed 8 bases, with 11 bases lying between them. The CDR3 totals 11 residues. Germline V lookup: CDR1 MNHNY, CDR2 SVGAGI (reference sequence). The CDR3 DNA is TGTGCCAGCACGGAGACAGCCGAAGCTTTCTTT. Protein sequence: CASTETAEAFF.

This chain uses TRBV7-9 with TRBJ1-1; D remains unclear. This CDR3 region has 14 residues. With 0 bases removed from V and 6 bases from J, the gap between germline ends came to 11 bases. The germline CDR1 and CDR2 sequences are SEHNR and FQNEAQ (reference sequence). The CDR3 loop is CASSLAVESPEAFF. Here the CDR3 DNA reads TGTGCCAGCAGCTTAGCGGTGGAGAGCCCTGAAGCTTTCTTT. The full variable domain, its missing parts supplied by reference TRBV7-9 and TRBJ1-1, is DTGVSQNPRHKITKRGQNVTFRCDPISEHNRLYWYRQTLGQGPEFLTYFQNEAQLEKSRLLSDRFSAERPKGSFSTLEIQRTEQGDSAMYLCASSLAVESPEAFFGQGTRLTVV.

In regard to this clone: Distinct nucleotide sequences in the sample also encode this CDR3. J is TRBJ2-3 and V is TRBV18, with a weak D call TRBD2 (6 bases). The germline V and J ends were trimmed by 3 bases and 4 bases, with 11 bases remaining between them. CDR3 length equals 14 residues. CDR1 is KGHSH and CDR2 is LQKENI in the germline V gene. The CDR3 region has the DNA TGTGCCAGCTCACCCACCGGGGGTCCAGATACGCAGTATTTT. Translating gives CASSPTGGPDTQYF.

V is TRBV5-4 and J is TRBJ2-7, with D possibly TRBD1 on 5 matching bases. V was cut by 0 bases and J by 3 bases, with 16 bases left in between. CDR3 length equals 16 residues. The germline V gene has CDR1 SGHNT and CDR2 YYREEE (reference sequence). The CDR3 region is CASSLGTGKPGYEQYF. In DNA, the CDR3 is TGTGCCAGCAGCTTGGGAACAGGAAAACCTGGCTACGAGCAGTACTTC.

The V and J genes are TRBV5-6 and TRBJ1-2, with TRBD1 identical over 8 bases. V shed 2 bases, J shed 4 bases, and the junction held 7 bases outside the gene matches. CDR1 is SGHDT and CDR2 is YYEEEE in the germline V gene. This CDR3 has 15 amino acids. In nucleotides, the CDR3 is TGTGCCAGCAGCTTAAATGGACAGGGAAGCTATGGCTACACCTTC. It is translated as CASSLNGQGSYGYTF.

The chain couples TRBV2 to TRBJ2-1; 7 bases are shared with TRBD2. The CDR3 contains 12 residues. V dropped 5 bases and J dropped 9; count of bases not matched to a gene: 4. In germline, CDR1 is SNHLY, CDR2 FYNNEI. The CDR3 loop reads CASSQERGEQFF. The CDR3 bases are TGTGCCAGCAGTCAAGAGCGGGGTGAGCAGTTCTTC.

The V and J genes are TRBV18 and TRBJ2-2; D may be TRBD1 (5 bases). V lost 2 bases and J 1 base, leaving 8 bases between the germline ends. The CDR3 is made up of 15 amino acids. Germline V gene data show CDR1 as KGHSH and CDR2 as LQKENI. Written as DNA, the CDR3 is TGTGCCAGCTCACCAAATGACAGGAACACCGGGGAGCTGTTTTTT. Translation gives CASSPNDRNTGELFF.

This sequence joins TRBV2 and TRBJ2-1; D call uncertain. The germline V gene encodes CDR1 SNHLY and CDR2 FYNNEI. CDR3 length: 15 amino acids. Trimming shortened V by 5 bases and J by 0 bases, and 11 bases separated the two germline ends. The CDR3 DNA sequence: TGTGCCAGCAGTAACACAGTTCCCTCCTACAATGAGCAGTTCTTC. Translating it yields CASSNTVPSYNEQFF.

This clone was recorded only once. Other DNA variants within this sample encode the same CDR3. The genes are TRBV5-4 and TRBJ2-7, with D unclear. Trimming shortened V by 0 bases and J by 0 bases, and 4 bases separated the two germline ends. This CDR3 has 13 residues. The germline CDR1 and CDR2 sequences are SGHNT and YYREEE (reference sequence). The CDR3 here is CASSLESSYEQYF. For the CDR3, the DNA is TGTGCCAGCAGCTTGGAGTCCTCCTACGAGCAGTACTTC.

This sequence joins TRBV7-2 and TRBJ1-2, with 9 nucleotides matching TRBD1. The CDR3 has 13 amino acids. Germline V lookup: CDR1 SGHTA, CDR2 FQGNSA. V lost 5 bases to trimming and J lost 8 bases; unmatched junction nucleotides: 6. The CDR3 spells CASSGQGPWGYTF. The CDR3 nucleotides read TGTGCCAGCAGCGGACAGGGGCCTTGGGGCTACACCTTC.

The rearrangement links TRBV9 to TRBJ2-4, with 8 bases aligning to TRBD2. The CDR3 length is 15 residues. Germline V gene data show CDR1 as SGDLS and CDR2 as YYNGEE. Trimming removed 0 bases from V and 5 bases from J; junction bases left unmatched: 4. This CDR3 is CASSVGELAENIQYF. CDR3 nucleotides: TGTGCCAGCAGCGTAGGGGAACTAGCGGAAAACATTCAGTACTTC.

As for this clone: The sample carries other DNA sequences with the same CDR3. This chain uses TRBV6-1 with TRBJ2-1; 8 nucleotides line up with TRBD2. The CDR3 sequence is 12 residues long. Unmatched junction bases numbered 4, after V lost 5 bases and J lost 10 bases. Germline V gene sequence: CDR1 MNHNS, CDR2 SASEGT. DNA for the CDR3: TGTGCCAGCAGTCCACGCGGGGGGGAGCAGTTCTTC. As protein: CASSPRGGEQFF.

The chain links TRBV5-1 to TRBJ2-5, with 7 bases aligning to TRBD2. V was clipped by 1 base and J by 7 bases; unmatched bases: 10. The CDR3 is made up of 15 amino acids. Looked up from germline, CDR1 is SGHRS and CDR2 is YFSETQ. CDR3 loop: CASSLTGLKEGTQYF. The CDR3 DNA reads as TGCGCCAGCAGCTTGACGGGACTAAAGGAAGGGACCCAGTACTTC.

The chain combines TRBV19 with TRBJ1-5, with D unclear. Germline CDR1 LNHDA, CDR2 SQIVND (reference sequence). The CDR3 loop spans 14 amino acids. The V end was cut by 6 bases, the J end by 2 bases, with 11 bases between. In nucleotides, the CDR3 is TGTGCCAGTAGCTCTAGGCGCGGCAATCAGCCCCAGCATTTT. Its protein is CASSSRRGNQPQHF.

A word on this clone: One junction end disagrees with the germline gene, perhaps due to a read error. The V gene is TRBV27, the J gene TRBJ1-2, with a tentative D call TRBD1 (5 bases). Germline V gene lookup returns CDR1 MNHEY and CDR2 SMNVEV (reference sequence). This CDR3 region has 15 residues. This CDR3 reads CATSDAAGGNYGYTF. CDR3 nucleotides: TGTGCCACCAGTGACGCCGCGGGGGGAAACTATGGCTACACCTTC.

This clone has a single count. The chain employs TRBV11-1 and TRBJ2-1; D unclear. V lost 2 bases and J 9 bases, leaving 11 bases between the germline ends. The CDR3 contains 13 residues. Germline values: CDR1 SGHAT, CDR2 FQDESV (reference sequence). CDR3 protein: CASSLNRRSEQFF. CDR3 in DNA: TGTGCCAGCAGCTTAAATCGGCGTAGTGAGCAGTTCTTC. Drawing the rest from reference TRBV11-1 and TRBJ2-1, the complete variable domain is EAEVAQSPRYKITEKSQAVAFWCDPISGHATLYWYRQILGQGPELLVQFQDESVVDDSQLPKDRFSAERLKGVDSTLKIQPAELGDSAMYLCASSLNRRSEQFFGPGTRLTVL.

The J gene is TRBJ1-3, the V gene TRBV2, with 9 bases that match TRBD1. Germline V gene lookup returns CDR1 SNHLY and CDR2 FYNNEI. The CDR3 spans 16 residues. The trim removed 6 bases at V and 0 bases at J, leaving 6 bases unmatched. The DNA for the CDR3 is TGTGCCAGCAGGAGGACAGGGGCGAGCTCTGGAAACACCATATATTTT. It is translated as CASRRTGASSGNTIYF.

CDR3 loop: CASSLSSGRRETQYF. The CDR3 nucleotides read TGCGCCAGCAGCTTGTCTAGCGGGAGGCGGGAGACCCAGTACTTC. The V and J genes are TRBV5-1 and TRBJ2-5; the match to TRBD2 covers 11 bases. The CDR3 sequence is 15 residues long. The trim removed 1 base at V and 5 bases at J, leaving 4 bases unmatched. Looked up from germline, CDR1 is SGHRS and CDR2 is YFSETQ.

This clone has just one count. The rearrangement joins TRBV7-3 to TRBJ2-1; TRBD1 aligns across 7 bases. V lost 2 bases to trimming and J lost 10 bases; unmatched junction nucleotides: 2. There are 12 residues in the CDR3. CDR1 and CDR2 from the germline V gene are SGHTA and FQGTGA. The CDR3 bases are TGTGCCAGCAGCTTAGACAGGGCGGAGCAGTTCTTC. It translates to CASSLDRAEQFF.